This TCR beta chain was sequenced in a study of cytomegalovirus exposure and HLA in healthy donors. Germline CDR1 is MDHEN and CDR2 is SYDVKM. V was pared by 7 bases and J by 7 bases, with 14 bases between. CDR3 length equals 13 residues. Primers included in the PCR were 60 Vbeta and 13 Jbeta primers. Produced via immunoSEQ multiplex PCR; TCRdb's table is partial and in-frame only. Of 200,000 or so clones listed, less than 85% were seen once; the top ten hold 0.6% to 0.65%. The V gene is TRBV28, the J gene TRBJ1-5; weak D call: TRBD1 (6 bases). Sequenced sample: PBMCs. This clonotype originated in a man aged 18 to 29 in good health and CMV-seronegative. The CDR3 is CASTYTGYQPQHF. The DNA of the CDR3 is TGTGCCAGCACCTATACAGGGTACCAGCCCCAGCATTTT. The whole variable domain, filled in from reference TRBV28 and TRBJ1-5, reads DVKVTQSSRYLVKRTGEKVFLECVQDMDHENMFWYRQDPGLGLRLIYFSYDVKMKEKGDIPEGYSVSREKKERFSLILESASTNQTSMYLCASTYTGYQPQHFGDGTRLSIL.